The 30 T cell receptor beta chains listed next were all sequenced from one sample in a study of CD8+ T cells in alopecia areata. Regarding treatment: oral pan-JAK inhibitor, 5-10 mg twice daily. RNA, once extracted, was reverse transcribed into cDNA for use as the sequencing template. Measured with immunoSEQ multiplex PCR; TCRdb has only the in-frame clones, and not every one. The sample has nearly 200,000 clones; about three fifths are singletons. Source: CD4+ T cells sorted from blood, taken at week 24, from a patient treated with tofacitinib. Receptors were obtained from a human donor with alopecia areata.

CDR3 nucleotides: TGTGCCAGCAGTGGCGGCCTAGCGGCAACCTACAATGAGCAGTTCTTC. This translates into CASSGGLAATYNEQFF. The V gene is TRBV2, the J gene TRBJ2-1; 7 bases agree with TRBD2. This CDR3 has 16 residues. J was trimmed by 2 bases and V by 4 bases; bases with no gene match: 8. From germline, CDR1 is SNHLY and CDR2 FYNNEI. Filled out from reference TRBV2 and TRBJ2-1, the complete variable domain reads EPEVTQTPSHQVTQMGQEVILRCVPISNHLYFYWYRQILGQKVEFLVSFYNNEISEKSEIFDDQFSVERPDGSNFTLKIRSTKLEDSAMYFCASSGGLAATYNEQFFGPGTRLTVL.

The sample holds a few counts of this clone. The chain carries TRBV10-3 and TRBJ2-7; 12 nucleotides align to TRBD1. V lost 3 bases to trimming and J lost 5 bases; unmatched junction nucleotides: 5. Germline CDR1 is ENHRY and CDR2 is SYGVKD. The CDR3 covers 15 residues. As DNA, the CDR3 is TGTGCCATCAGTGACCGGGACAGGGGGCTCCACGAGCAGTACTTC. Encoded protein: CAISDRDRGLHEQYF.

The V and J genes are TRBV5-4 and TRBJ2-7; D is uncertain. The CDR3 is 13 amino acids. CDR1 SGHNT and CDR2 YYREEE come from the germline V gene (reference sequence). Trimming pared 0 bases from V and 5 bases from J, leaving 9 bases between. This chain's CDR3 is CASSLVSDDEQYF. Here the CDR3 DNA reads TGTGCCAGCAGCTTGGTATCGGATGACGAGCAGTACTTC.

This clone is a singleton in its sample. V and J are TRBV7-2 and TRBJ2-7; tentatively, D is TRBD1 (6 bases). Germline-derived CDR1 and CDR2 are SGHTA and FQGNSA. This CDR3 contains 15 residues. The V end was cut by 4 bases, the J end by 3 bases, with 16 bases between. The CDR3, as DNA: TGTGCCAGCAGCTCTAATGCAGGGGCATTCTACGAGCAGTACTTC. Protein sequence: CASSSNAGAFYEQYF.

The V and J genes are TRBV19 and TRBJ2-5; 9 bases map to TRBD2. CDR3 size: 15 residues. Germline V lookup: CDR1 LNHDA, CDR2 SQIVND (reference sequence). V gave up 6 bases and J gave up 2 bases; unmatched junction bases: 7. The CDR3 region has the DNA TGTGCCAGTAGAGGCCGCGGGAGGGGACAAGAGACCCAGTACTTC. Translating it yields CASRGRGRGQETQYF.

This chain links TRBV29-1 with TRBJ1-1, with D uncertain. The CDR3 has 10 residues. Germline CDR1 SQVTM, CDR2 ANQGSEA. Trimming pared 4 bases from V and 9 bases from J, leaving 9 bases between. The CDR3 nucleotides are TGCAGCGTTGGAGAAGATAAAGCTTTCTTT. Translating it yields CSVGEDKAFF.

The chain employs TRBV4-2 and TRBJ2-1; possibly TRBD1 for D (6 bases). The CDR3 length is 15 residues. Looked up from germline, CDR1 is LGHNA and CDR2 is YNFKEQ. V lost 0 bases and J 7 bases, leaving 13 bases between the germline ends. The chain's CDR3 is CASSQDLAGANEQFF. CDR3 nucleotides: TGTGCCAGCAGCCAAGATTTAGCAGGGGCAAATGAGCAGTTCTTC.

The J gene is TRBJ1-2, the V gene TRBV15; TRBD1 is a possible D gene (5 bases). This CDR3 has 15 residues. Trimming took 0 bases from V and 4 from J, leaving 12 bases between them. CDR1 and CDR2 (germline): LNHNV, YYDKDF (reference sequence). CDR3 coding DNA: TGTGCCACCAGCAGAGATCCCGGGGGGGGCTATGGCTACACCTTC. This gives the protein CATSRDPGGGYGYTF.

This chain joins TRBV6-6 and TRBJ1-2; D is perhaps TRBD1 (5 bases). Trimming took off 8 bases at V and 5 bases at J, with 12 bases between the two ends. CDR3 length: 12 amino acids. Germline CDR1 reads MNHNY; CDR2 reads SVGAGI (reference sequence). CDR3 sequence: CASGRGPYGYTF. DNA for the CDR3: TGTGCCAGCGGTCGGGGACCTTATGGCTACACCTTC.

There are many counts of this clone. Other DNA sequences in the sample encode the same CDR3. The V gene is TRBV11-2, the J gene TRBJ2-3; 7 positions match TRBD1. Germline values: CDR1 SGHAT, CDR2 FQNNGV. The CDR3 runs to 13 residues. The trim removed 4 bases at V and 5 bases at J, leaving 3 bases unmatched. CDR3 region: CASSSTGIDTQYF. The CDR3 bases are TGTGCCAGCAGCTCGACAGGGATAGATACGCAGTATTTT.

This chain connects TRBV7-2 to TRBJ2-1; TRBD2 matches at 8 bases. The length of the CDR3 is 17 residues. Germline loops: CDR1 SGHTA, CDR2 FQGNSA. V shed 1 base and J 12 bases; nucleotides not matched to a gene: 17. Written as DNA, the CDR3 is TGTGCCAGCAGCTTAGATCGGCCGGGAGGGCCTCCAGCAGGGCAGTTCTTC. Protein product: CASSLDRPGGPPAGQFF. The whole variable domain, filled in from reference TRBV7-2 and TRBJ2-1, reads GAGVSQSPSNKVTEKGKDVELRCDPISGHTALYWYRQSLGQGLEFLIYFQGNSAPDKSGLPSDRFSAERTGGSVSTLTIQRTQQEDSAVYLCASSLDRPGGPPAGQFFGPGTRLTVL.

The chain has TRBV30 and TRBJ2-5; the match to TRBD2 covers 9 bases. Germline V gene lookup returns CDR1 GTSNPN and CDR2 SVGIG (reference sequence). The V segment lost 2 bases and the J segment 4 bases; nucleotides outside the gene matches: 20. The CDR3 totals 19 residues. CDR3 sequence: CAWSRLGEIVLAGSETQYF. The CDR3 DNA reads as TGTGCCTGGAGTCGCTTGGGGGAGATTGTGCTAGCGGGATCAGAGACCCAGTACTTC.

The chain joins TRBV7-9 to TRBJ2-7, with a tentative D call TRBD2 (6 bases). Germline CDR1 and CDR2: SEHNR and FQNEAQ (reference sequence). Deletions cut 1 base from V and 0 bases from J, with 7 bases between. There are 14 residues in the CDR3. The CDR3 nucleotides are TGTGCCAGCAGCTTAGGGGAGGCCTCCTACGAGCAGTACTTC. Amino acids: CASSLGEASYEQYF.

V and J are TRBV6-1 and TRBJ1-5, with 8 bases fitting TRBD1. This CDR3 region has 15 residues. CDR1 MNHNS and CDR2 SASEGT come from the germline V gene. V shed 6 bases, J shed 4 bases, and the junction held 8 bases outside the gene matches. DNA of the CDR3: TGTGCCAGCAGACCTGGACAGGGTGGGAATCAGCCCCAGCATTTT. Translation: CASRPGQGGNQPQHF.

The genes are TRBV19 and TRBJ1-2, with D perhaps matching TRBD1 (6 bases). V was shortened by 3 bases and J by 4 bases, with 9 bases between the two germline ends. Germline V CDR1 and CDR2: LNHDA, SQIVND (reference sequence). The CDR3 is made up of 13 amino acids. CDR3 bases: TGTGCCAGTAGTATTGGACAGAGCTATGGCTACACCTTC. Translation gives CASSIGQSYGYTF.

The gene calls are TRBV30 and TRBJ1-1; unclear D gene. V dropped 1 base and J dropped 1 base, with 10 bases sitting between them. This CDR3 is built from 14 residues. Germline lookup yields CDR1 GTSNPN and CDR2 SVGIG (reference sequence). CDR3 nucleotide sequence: TGTGCCTGGAGTGGGGGATTTGAGAACACTGAAGCTTTCTTT. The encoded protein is CAWSGGFENTEAFF.

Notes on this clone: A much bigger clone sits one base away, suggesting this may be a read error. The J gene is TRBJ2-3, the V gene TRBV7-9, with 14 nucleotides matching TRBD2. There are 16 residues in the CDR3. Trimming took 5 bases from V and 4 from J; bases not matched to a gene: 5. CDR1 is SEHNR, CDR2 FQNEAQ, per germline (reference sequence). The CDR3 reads CASSERTSGRPDTQYF. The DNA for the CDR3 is TGTGCCAGCAGCGAACGGACTAGCGGGAGGCCAGATACGCAGTATTTT.

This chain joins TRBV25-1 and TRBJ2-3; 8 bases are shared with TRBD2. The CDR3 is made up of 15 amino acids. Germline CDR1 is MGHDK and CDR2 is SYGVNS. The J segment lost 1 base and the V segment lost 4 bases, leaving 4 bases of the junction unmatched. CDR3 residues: CASSGLAGGTDTQYF. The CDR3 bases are TGTGCCAGCAGTGGGCTAGCGGGCGGCACAGATACGCAGTATTTT.

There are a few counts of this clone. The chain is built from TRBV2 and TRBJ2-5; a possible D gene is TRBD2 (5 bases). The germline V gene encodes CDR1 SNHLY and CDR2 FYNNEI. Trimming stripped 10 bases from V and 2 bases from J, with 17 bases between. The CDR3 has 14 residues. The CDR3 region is CATTPDLLQETQYF. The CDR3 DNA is TGTGCCACGACCCCGGACTTACTACAAGAGACCCAGTACTTC.

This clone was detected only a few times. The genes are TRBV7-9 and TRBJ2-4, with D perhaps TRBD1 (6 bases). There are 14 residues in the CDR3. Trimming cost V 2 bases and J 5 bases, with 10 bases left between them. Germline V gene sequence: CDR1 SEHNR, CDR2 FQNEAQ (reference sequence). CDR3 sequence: CASSLRTDENIQYF. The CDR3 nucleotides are TGTGCCAGCAGCTTACGGACAGATGAAAACATTCAGTACTTC.

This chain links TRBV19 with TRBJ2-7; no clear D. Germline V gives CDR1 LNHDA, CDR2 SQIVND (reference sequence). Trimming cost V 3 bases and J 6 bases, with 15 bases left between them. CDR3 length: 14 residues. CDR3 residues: CASSMEGRLGEQYF. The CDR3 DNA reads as TGTGCCAGTAGTATGGAAGGCAGATTGGGCGAGCAGTACTTC.

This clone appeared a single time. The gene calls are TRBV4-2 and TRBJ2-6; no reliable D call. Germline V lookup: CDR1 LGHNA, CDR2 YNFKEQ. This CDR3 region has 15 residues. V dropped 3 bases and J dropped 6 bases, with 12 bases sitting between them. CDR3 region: CASSHRNFEANVLTF. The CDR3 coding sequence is TGTGCCAGCAGCCACAGGAACTTCGAGGCCAACGTCCTGACTTTC.

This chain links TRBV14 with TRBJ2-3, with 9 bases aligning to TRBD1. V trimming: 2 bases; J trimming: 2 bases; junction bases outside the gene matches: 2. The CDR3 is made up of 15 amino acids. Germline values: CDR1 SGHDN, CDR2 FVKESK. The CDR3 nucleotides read TGTGCCAGCAGCCAACGGACAGGGGCCACAGATACGCAGTATTTT. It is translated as CASSQRTGATDTQYF.

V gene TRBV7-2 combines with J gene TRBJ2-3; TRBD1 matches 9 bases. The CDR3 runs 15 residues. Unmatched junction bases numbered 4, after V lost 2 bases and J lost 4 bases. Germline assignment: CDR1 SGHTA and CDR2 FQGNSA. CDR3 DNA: TGTGCCAGCAGCTTAATGGGACAGGGCGCAGATACGCAGTATTTT. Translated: CASSLMGQGADTQYF.

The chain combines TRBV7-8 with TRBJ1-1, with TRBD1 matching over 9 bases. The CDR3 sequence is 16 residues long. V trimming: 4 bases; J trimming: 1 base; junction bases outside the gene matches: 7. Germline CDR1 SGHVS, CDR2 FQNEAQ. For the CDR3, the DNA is TGTGCCAGCAGCTCCAGGGACAGGGTCGCGAACACTGAAGCTTTCTTT. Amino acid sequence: CASSSRDRVANTEAFF.

The CDR3 spells CASSLEAAGGLAGTEAFF. The CDR3 bases are TGTGCCAGCAGCTTAGAGGCGGCAGGGGGCCTTGCCGGAACTGAAGCTTTCTTT. V usage is TRBV7-2 and J usage is TRBJ1-1; 8 positions match TRBD1. CDR3 size: 18 residues. With 1 base clipped from V and 5 bases from J, the junction kept 15 bases outside the gene matches. The germline CDR1 and CDR2 sequences are SGHTA and FQGNSA.

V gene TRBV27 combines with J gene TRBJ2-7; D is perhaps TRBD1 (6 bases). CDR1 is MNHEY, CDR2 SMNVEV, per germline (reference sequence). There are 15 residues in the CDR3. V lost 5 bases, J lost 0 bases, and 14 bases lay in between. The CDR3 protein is CASSDTRDISYEQYF. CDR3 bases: TGTGCCAGCAGTGATACCCGGGACATCTCCTACGAGCAGTACTTC.

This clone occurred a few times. The CDR3 nucleotides read TGCAGCGTACGCCATGTGGAGACCCAGTACTTC. Its translation is CSVRHVETQYF. The chain links TRBV29-1 to TRBJ2-5; no clear D. There are 11 residues in the CDR3. Germline loops: CDR1 SQVTM, CDR2 ANQGSEA. Trimming cost V 6 bases and J 5 bases, with 10 bases left between them.

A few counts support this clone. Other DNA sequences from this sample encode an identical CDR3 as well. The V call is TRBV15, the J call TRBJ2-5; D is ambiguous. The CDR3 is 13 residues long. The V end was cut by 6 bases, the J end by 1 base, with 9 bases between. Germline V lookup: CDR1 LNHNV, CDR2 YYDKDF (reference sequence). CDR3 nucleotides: TGTGCCACCAGTGGCACAGCCCAAGAGACCCAGTACTTC. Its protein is CATSGTAQETQYF.

In DNA form, the CDR3 reads TGCAGCGTTGAAAGGGATAACAATGAGCAGTTCTTC. Its translation is CSVERDNNEQFF. The chain couples TRBV29-1 to TRBJ2-1, with unresolved D. The CDR3 sequence is 12 residues long. Germline CDR1 SQVTM, CDR2 ANQGSEA. Trimming stripped 2 bases from V and 5 bases from J, with 7 bases between.